These 25 T cell receptor beta chains were sequenced from one sample in a study of human T cells and chemical hapten exposure. TCRdb used MiXCR to reprocess the RACE reads, holding one entry per CDR3 protein. The table records 30,000 to 40,000 distinct CDR3 sequences, approximately 6.3% of them present only once. Time point in this sample: patch test 1, 2 weeks after DPC sensitization. Treatment defined: therapeutic diphenylcyclopropenone sensitization with weekly scalp DPC. The authors extracted total RNA from unfractionated whole blood. The source material was whole blood, sampled in connection with sensitization to the hapten diphenylcyclopropenone (DPC). These receptors all come from a woman aged 25 to 39 with alopecia areata. Some clones in this sample may be carry-over from other donors' samples.

The chain employs TRBV7-8 and TRBJ2-3, with 10 bases lining up with TRBD2. The length of the CDR3 is 18 residues. CDR1 is SGHVS, CDR2 FQNEAQ, per germline. Unmatched junction bases numbered 12, after V lost 2 bases and J lost 4 bases. The CDR3 loop reads CASSLMVSSGGASDTQYF. The CDR3 DNA follows: TGTGCCAGCAGCTTAATGGTTTCCAGCGGGGGGGCCTCAGATACGCAGTATTTT. Full variable domain (missing parts from reference TRBV7-8 and TRBJ2-3): GAGVSQSPRYKVAKRGQDVALRCDPISGHVSLFWYQQALGQGPEFLTYFQNEAQLDKSGLPSDRFFAERPEGSVSTLKIQRTQQEDSAVYLCASSLMVSSGGASDTQYFGPGTRLTVL.

The chain carries TRBV12-3 or TRBV12-4 and TRBJ1-1, with D hard to call. V was cut by 2 bases and J by 1 base, with 11 bases left in between. There are 15 residues in the CDR3. The CDR3 nucleotides are TGTGCCAGCAGTTTATCCCGGTTAAAGAACACTGAAGCTTTCTTT. Encoded protein: CASSLSRLKNTEAFF.

Ten or more counts support this clonotype. This chain joins TRBV12-3 or TRBV12-4 and TRBJ2-3, with D possibly matching TRBD2 (6 bases). The CDR3 runs 15 residues. V shed 7 bases and J shed 1 base, with 15 bases lying between them. The CDR3: CASTLGSGRTDTQYF. DNA for the CDR3: TGTGCCAGCACCCTCGGGAGCGGACGCACAGATACGCAGTATTTT.

In this sample, this clonotype turned up many times. In nucleotides, the CDR3 is TGCAGTGCTAGGGGGAACAGGGGGAACTACGAGCAGTACTTC. Its translation: CSARGNRGNYEQYF. This chain connects TRBV20-1 to TRBJ2-7, with 8 bases identical to TRBD1. The CDR3 spans 14 residues. V shed 3 bases, J shed 3 bases, and the junction held 7 bases outside the gene matches. CDR1 and CDR2 from the germline V gene are DFQATT and SNEGSKA (reference sequence).

The rearrangement uses TRBV28 and TRBJ2-1; the D gene could be TRBD1 or TRBD2 (5 bases each). V was trimmed by 6 bases and J by 6 bases, leaving 18 bases between them. Germline values: CDR1 MDHEN, CDR2 SYDVKM. This CDR3 has 15 residues. As DNA, the CDR3 is TGTGCCAGCAGATCCGGGACGGGATTACTCAATGAGCAGTTCTTC. Protein sequence: CASRSGTGLLNEQFF.

The rearrangement links TRBV19 to TRBJ2-5, with a tentative D call TRBD1 (7 bases). The CDR3 has 14 residues. Germline V gene lookup returns CDR1 LNHDA and CDR2 SQIVND (reference sequence). With 4 bases removed from V and 1 base from J, the gap between germline ends came to 10 bases. The CDR3 spells CASSSGTVQETQYF. CDR3 coding DNA: TGTGCCAGTAGTAGCGGGACAGTCCAAGAGACCCAGTACTTC.

This clonotype was counted between two and nine times. The CDR3 loop reads CASSQAGSHTEAFF. As DNA, the CDR3 is TGCGCCAGCAGCCAAGCTGGCAGTCACACTGAAGCTTTCTTT. The V and J genes are TRBV4-1 and TRBJ1-1, with D unclear. Per the germline V gene, CDR1 is MGHRA and CDR2 is YSYEKL. Deletions cut 1 base from V and 3 bases from J, with 9 bases between. The CDR3 runs to 14 residues.

The rearrangement joins TRBV7-9 to TRBJ1-1; 8 bases map to TRBD1. V was clipped by 5 bases and J by 11 bases; unmatched bases: 10. Per germline, CDR1 SEHNR and CDR2 FQNEAQ (reference sequence). The CDR3 consists of 13 residues. The CDR3 sequence is CASSRDRGYKAFF. For the CDR3, the DNA is TGTGCCAGCAGCCGAGACAGGGGCTACAAGGCTTTCTTT.

This clonotype was picked up many times. This chain uses TRBV11-2 with TRBJ2-3; no reliable D call. V was cut by 0 bases and J by 4 bases, with 5 bases left in between. CDR1 is SGHAT and CDR2 is FQNNGV in the germline V gene. The length of the CDR3 is 13 residues. The CDR3 reads CASSLESPDTQYF. The CDR3 nucleotides are TGTGCCAGCAGCTTAGAATCCCCAGATACGCAGTATTTT.

At least ten counts were recorded for this clonotype. The chain joins TRBV18 to TRBJ2-3; either TRBD1 or TRBD2 may supply D (5 bases each). The V gene lost 3 bases and the J gene lost 7 bases, with 14 bases spanning the gap. This CDR3 is 14 amino acids long. Germline loops: CDR1 KGHSH, CDR2 LQKENI. DNA for the CDR3: TGTGCCAGCTCACCGTACAGATGGGGACATACGCAGTATTTT. This gives the protein CASSPYRWGHTQYF. The whole variable domain, filled in from reference TRBV18 and TRBJ2-3, reads NAGVMQNPRHLVRRRGQEARLRCSPMKGHSHVYWYRQLPEEGLKFMVYLQKENIIDESGMPKERFSAEFPKEGPSILRIQQVVRGDSAAYFCASSPYRWGHTQYFGPGTRLTVL.

This clonotype was found a few times. DNA for the CDR3: TGTGCCAGCAGCCAAGTAACAGGGGTTAGCACAGATACGCAGTATTTT. This translates into CASSQVTGVSTDTQYF. The chain is built from TRBV14 and TRBJ2-3; 7 bases fit TRBD1. V shed 1 base and J 0 bases; nucleotides not matched to a gene: 4. This CDR3 has 16 residues. CDR1 is SGHDN, CDR2 FVKESK, per germline.

This clonotype was seen many times. The chain employs TRBV6-6 and TRBJ1-2; the match to TRBD1 covers 9 bases. The CDR3 contains 16 residues. Per germline, CDR1 MNHNY and CDR2 SVGAGI (reference sequence). V was pared by 4 bases and J by 3 bases, with 9 bases of the junction left unmatched. CDR3 amino acids: CASSSSRDRADYGYTF. The DNA for the CDR3 is TGTGCCAGCAGTTCAAGTAGGGACAGGGCAGACTATGGCTACACCTTC.

This clonotype was detected a few times. V is TRBV18 and J is TRBJ2-3, with D perhaps TRBD1 (6 bases). CDR3 length: 15 residues. Trimming took 0 bases from V and 4 from J, leaving 11 bases between them. Looked up from germline, CDR1 is KGHSH and CDR2 is LQKENI. The CDR3 sequence: CASSPPEQGPDTQYF. The CDR3 DNA is TGTGCCAGCTCACCACCAGAGCAGGGGCCAGATACGCAGTATTTT. Based on the CDR3 plus reference TRBV18 and TRBJ2-3, the full variable domain is NAGVMQNPRHLVRRRGQEARLRCSPMKGHSHVYWYRQLPEEGLKFMVYLQKENIIDESGMPKERFSAEFPKEGPSILRIQQVVRGDSAAYFCASSPPEQGPDTQYFGPGTRLTVL.

V gene TRBV28 combines with J gene TRBJ1-2; 9 nucleotides agree with TRBD1. Germline values: CDR1 MDHEN, CDR2 SYDVKM. Unmatched junction bases numbered 6, after V lost 5 bases and J lost 8 bases. The CDR3 extends over 13 amino acids. CDR3 sequence reads: CASSRPGQGGYTF. The CDR3 region has the DNA TGTGCCAGCAGTCGTCCGGGACAGGGCGGCTACACCTTC.

This clonotype was seen more than once but under ten times. The chain links TRBV12-3 or TRBV12-4 to TRBJ1-4, with 7 nucleotides matching TRBD1. The CDR3 sequence is 15 residues long. J was trimmed by 3 bases and V by 7 bases; bases with no gene match: 8. The CDR3 region is CASTYRGGSNEKLFF. CDR3 sequence (DNA): TGTGCCAGCACCTACAGAGGGGGCTCTAATGAAAAACTGTTTTTT.

This clonotype has more than one count but fewer than ten. The chain uses TRBV20-1 and TRBJ1-5; D is unresolved. The CDR3 is 14 residues long. V lost 0 bases, J lost 0 bases, and 6 bases lay in between. CDR1 and CDR2 (germline): DFQATT, SNEGSKA (reference sequence). In nucleotides, the CDR3 is TGCAGTGCTAGAGACGGTATTAGCAATCAGCCCCAGCATTTT. Residues: CSARDGISNQPQHF.

The table lists this clonotype with a few counts. V and J are TRBV7-3 and TRBJ2-3; no clear D. The V gene's germline CDR1 is SGHTA and CDR2 FQGTGA. This CDR3 is built from 12 residues. V lost 5 bases to trimming and J lost 6 bases, with 9 bases between them. The CDR3 loop is CASSTQRDTQYF. The CDR3 DNA follows: TGTGCCAGCAGCACCCAGCGCGATACGCAGTATTTT.

This clonotype came up a few times. The rearrangement joins TRBV12-3 or TRBV12-4 to TRBJ2-3, with no clear D. V was trimmed by 0 bases and J by 0 bases, leaving 13 bases between them. This CDR3 has 17 residues. The CDR3 DNA sequence: TGTGCCAGCAGTTTAGCGCGGCAGGTCGCTAGCACAGATACGCAGTATTTT. It codes for CASSLARQVASTDTQYF.

V and J are TRBV12-3 or TRBV12-4 and TRBJ1-4, with 8 bases aligning to TRBD1. CDR3 length: 15 residues. V lost 2 bases, J lost 6 bases, and 5 bases stayed unmatched. For the CDR3, the DNA is TGTGCCAGCAGTTTATCGTACAGGGGGGATGAAAAACTGTTTTTT. It is translated as CASSLSYRGDEKLFF.

The gene calls are TRBV7-3 and TRBJ2-6, with 7 positions matching TRBD1. V lost 3 bases to trimming and J lost 4 bases; unmatched junction nucleotides: 6. Germline V gene data show CDR1 as SGHTA and CDR2 as FQGTGA. This CDR3 comprises 16 residues. The DNA of the CDR3 is TGTGCCAGCAGCTTTGACAGGGCGAGCGGGGCCAACGTCCTGACTTTC. Its protein is CASSFDRASGANVLTF. Using reference TRBV7-3 and TRBJ2-6 for the parts outside the CDR3, the full variable domain is GAGVSQTPSNKVTEKGKYVELRCDPISGHTALYWYRQSLGQGPEFLIYFQGTGAADDSGLPNDRFFAVRPEGSVSTLKIQRTERGDSAVYLCASSFDRASGANVLTFGAGSRLTVL.

This clonotype occurred a few times. This chain links TRBV7-9 with TRBJ1-1, with a weak D call TRBD1 (6 bases). The CDR3 extends over 15 amino acids. The germline CDR1 and CDR2 sequences are SEHNR and FQNEAQ (reference sequence). V was cut by 5 bases and J by 0 bases, with 13 bases left in between. This CDR3 reads CASSPPGELNTEAFF. CDR3 in DNA: TGTGCCAGCAGCCCACCAGGGGAGTTGAACACTGAAGCTTTCTTT.

The table lists this clonotype with many counts. The rearrangement joins TRBV29-1 to TRBJ2-3; D tentatively fits TRBD1 or TRBD2 (5 bases each). There are 12 residues in the CDR3. CDR1 SQVTM and CDR2 ANQGSEA come from the germline V gene. Between the trimmed V and J ends, which lost 4 bases and 6 bases, there was a span of 11 bases. The CDR3 reads CSVGLGDDTQYF. The DNA for the CDR3 is TGCAGCGTTGGTTTGGGGGATGATACGCAGTATTTT.

The sample holds a few counts of this clonotype. This chain links TRBV7-2 with TRBJ2-3; D unclear. V shed 4 bases and J shed 1 base, with 9 bases lying between them. Germline loops: CDR1 SGHTA, CDR2 FQGNSA. This CDR3 has 14 amino acids. The CDR3: CASSYARGTDTQYF. CDR3 DNA sequence: TGTGCCAGCAGCTATGCCCGGGGCACAGATACGCAGTATTTT.

At least ten counts were recorded for this clonotype. The genes are TRBV5-1 and TRBJ2-2; D uncertain. The CDR3 loop spans 13 amino acids. CDR1 is SGHRS, CDR2 YFSETQ, per germline. Trimming took 6 bases from V and 6 from J, leaving 12 bases between them. The CDR3 is CASKKGRAGELFF. The CDR3 DNA reads TGCGCCAGCAAAAAAGGACGGGCCGGGGAGCTGTTTTTT.

Many counts were recorded for this clonotype. The chain has TRBV7-8 and TRBJ2-2; TRBD1 might be the D (7 bases). Trimming pared 5 bases from V and 6 bases from J, leaving 16 bases between. This CDR3 is 15 amino acids long. The germline V gene has CDR1 SGHVS and CDR2 FQNEAQ. CDR3 DNA sequence: TGTGCCAGCAGCGCGGGACAGCGGAGGTCCGGGGAGCTGTTTTTT. Residues: CASSAGQRRSGELFF.